The next 30 T cell receptor beta chains were all read from a single sample in a study of vaccination effects on CD4 cells after COVID-19. For these TCRs, the target antigens are not known. ViraFEST assay sequencing came after antigen-specific CD4+ T cells were expanded with viral peptide pools. Between days 9 and 11 of culture, CD4+ T cells were separated out. Previously uninfected by SARS-CoV-2, the vaccine recipients also showed negative nucleocapsid antibodies. Sequenced by immunoSEQ multiplex PCR; TCRdb stores in-frame clones only, minus some. This repertoire shows roughly 75,000 clones, approximately 70% found once; its top ten account for less than 5%. The sequencing here drew on CD4+ T cells from PBMCs cultured with HCoV-OC43 spike peptides, taken before COVID-19 vaccination. As for subset: HCoV-OC43 spike overlapping peptide pool stimulation. Receptors originate from a human donor who received a COVID-19 vaccine.

V is TRBV5-1 and J is TRBJ1-1; perhaps TRBD1 as D (5 bases). The CDR3 contains 14 residues. CDR1 is SGHRS, CDR2 YFSETQ, per germline. Trimming cost V 1 base and J 4 bases, with 11 bases left between them. CDR3 protein: CASSLMGLGTEAFF. The DNA for the CDR3 is TGCGCCAGCAGCTTGATGGGGCTCGGCACTGAAGCTTTCTTT.

The chain is built from TRBV15 and TRBJ2-3; 12 bases are shared with TRBD2. Germline V gene data show CDR1 as LNHNV and CDR2 as YYDKDF (reference sequence). There are 17 residues in the CDR3. Germline trimming cut 2 bases from V and 2 bases from J; bases unmatched to any gene: 5. The CDR3, as DNA: TGTGCCACCAGCAGAACCAGGACTAGCGGGGCCACAGATACGCAGTATTTT. Protein sequence: CATSRTRTSGATDTQYF.

The chain couples TRBV2 to TRBJ2-1, with 10 bases matching TRBD1. The germline gives CDR1 SNHLY, CDR2 FYNNEI. The V segment lost 5 bases and the J segment 6 bases; nucleotides outside the gene matches: 4. The CDR3 totals 14 residues. The CDR3 DNA reads as TGTGCCAGCAGTCCGGGACAGGGGAGCAATGAGCAGTTCTTC. Its translation is CASSPGQGSNEQFF.

V is TRBV30 and J is TRBJ1-2; 7 bases align to TRBD1. V shed 1 base and J 4 bases; nucleotides not matched to a gene: 6. The CDR3 is 14 amino acids. Germline V gene sequence: CDR1 GTSNPN, CDR2 SVGIG (reference sequence). CDR3 protein: CAWSEQGVTYGYTF. CDR3 DNA: TGTGCCTGGAGTGAGCAGGGGGTGACCTATGGCTACACCTTC.

This chain connects TRBV5-1 to TRBJ1-6; 8 positions agree with TRBD1. Germline V gene sequence: CDR1 SGHRS, CDR2 YFSETQ. The ends lost 4 bases at V and 5 bases at J; junction bases unmatched: 5. CDR3 length: 15 residues. The CDR3 coding sequence is TGCGCCAGCAGCGGGACGACAGGGGATAATTCACCCCTCCACTTT. The encoded protein is CASSGTTGDNSPLHF.

V usage is TRBV20-1 and J usage is TRBJ1-5, with 7 bases lining up with TRBD1. The CDR3 length is 13 residues. Germline CDR1 is DFQATT and CDR2 is SNEGSKA (reference sequence). The junction had 3 bases not matched to a gene; V was cut back by 3 bases and J by 4 bases. CDR3 protein: CSASGRGNQPQHF. The CDR3 bases are TGCAGTGCTAGTGGCAGGGGGAATCAGCCCCAGCATTTT.

This chain links TRBV3-1 (or the pseudogene TRBV3-2) with TRBJ1-2; D is unclear. The length of the CDR3 is 17 residues. V was trimmed by 3 bases and J by 1 base, leaving 18 bases between them. The V gene's germline CDR1 is LGHDT and CDR2 YNNKEL (reference sequence). The CDR3 is CASSHQTRHDGNYGYTF. CDR3 sequence (DNA): TGTGCCAGCAGCCACCAAACCCGACACGACGGTAACTATGGCTACACCTTC.

The chain employs TRBV12-5 and TRBJ1-5; D not resolved. The V and J ends lost 2 bases and 9 bases respectively, with 8 bases between them. Germline V gene data show CDR1 as LGHNT and CDR2 as FRNRAP. There are 12 residues in the CDR3. The CDR3, as DNA: TGTGCTAGTGGTTTGTCCTTGAGGCCCCAGCATTTT. Translated, it gives CASGLSLRPQHF.

The rearrangement joins TRBV6-5 to TRBJ1-1; D may be TRBD1 (6 bases). Per the germline V gene, CDR1 is MNHEY and CDR2 is SVGAGI. V shed 6 bases and J shed 1 base, with 15 bases lying between them. This CDR3 comprises 15 residues. The CDR3 protein is CASSPAGTPNTEAFF. CDR3 bases: TGTGCCAGCAGCCCCGCCGGGACACCGAACACTGAAGCTTTCTTT.

The chain has TRBV29-1 and TRBJ2-1; 8 bases align to TRBD1. Germline assignment: CDR1 SQVTM and CDR2 ANQGSEA. The CDR3 spans 13 residues. Germline trimming cut 5 bases from V and 2 bases from J; bases unmatched to any gene: 2. As DNA, the CDR3 is TGCAGCGTTCGACAGGGGACCTACAATGAGCAGTTCTTC. Translating it yields CSVRQGTYNEQFF.

The V call is TRBV6-6, the J call TRBJ1-1; a weak D match, TRBD1 (5 bases). V was clipped by 7 bases and J by 5 bases, with 11 bases between them. Germline-derived CDR1 and CDR2 are MNHNY and SVGAGI (reference sequence). CDR3 length: 12 amino acids. The CDR3 region has the DNA TGTGCCAGCACCTTGGGGGGGACTGAAGCTTTCTTT. Translated, it gives CASTLGGTEAFF.

In its sample, this clone was seen once. The chain combines TRBV5-5 with TRBJ1-1; 10 bases map to TRBD1. CDR3 length: 17 amino acids. Germline CDR1 SGHKS, CDR2 YYEKEE (reference sequence). Unmatched junction bases numbered 11, after V lost 3 bases and J lost 3 bases. CDR3: CASSSIRDRGRYTEAFF. In DNA form, the CDR3 reads TGTGCCAGCAGCTCGATCCGGGACAGGGGCCGCTACACTGAAGCTTTCTTT.

The chain carries TRBV11-3 and TRBJ2-1, with D perhaps being TRBD1 or TRBD2 (6 bases each). Germline CDR1 is SGHNT and CDR2 is YENEEA. V shed 1 base and J shed 9 bases, with 13 bases lying between them. This CDR3 has 14 residues. DNA for the CDR3: TGTGCCAGCAGCTTAGCACGGGGGCGGGGTGAGCAGTTCTTC. This translates into CASSLARGRGEQFF.

The V gene is TRBV5-1, the J gene TRBJ2-2; 11 bases line up with TRBD1. The CDR3 is 16 residues long. Germline lookup yields CDR1 SGHRS and CDR2 YFSETQ. J lost 6 bases, V lost 3 bases, and 7 bases had no gene match. The CDR3 protein is CASSYSGQGAPGELFF. The CDR3, as DNA: TGCGCCAGCAGCTACTCTGGACAGGGGGCTCCCGGGGAGCTGTTTTTT.

V usage is TRBV5-1 and J usage is TRBJ1-1, with 9 bases that match TRBD1. Losses at the gene ends were 7 bases for V and 2 bases for J; bases not matched to a gene: 6. Germline CDR1 is SGHRS and CDR2 is YFSETQ. This CDR3 has 14 amino acids. CDR3 amino acids: CASGATGGNTEAFF. The CDR3 DNA sequence: TGCGCCAGCGGAGCGACAGGGGGTAACACTGAAGCTTTCTTT.

The V call is TRBV6-5, the J call TRBJ1-1; tentative D call: TRBD1 (5 bases). The CDR3 extends over 15 amino acids. Trimming pared 2 bases from V and 4 bases from J, leaving 14 bases between. Germline V lookup: CDR1 MNHEY, CDR2 SVGAGI. The CDR3 nucleotides are TGTGCCAGCAGTTACGGACTAGGGGTGAGCACTGAAGCTTTCTTT. Residues: CASSYGLGVSTEAFF.

The rearrangement joins TRBV6-5 to TRBJ1-2, with TRBD1 matching over 7 bases. There are 13 residues in the CDR3. Germline loops: CDR1 MNHEY, CDR2 SVGAGI. J was trimmed by 5 bases and V by 5 bases; bases with no gene match: 5. The CDR3 DNA reads TGTGCCAGCAGTCCAAACAGGGGTTATGGCTACACCTTC. Translated: CASSPNRGYGYTF.

The chain couples TRBV19 to TRBJ2-2, with D maybe TRBD2 (5 bases). The CDR3 covers 15 residues. Germline CDR1 is LNHDA and CDR2 is SQIVND (reference sequence). The ends were cut back, 5 bases at V and 2 bases at J, with 12 bases in the middle. CDR3 protein: CASSGQRVNTGELFF. CDR3 DNA sequence: TGTGCCAGTAGTGGTCAGAGGGTCAACACCGGGGAGCTGTTTTTT. Looking up the rest from reference TRBV19 and TRBJ2-2 gives the full variable domain: DGGITQSPKYLFRKEGQNVTLSCEQNLNHDAMYWYRQDPGQGLRLIYYSQIVNDFQKGDIAEGYSVSREKKESFPLTVTSAQKNPTAFYLCASSGQRVNTGELFFGEGSRLTVL.

The J gene is TRBJ2-5, the V gene TRBV5-1; D possibly corresponds to TRBD1 (6 bases). This CDR3 has 14 amino acids. Germline V gene data show CDR1 as SGHRS and CDR2 as YFSETQ. Deletions cut 1 base from V and 2 bases from J, with 9 bases between. CDR3 nucleotides: TGCGCCAGCAGCTTGAGGGGGACACAAGAGACCCAGTACTTC. As protein: CASSLRGTQETQYF.

The rearrangement joins TRBV18 to TRBJ1-1; D gene unclear. Trimming pared 0 bases from V and 5 bases from J, leaving 13 bases between. The CDR3 consists of 15 residues. Looked up from germline, CDR1 is KGHSH and CDR2 is LQKENI. CDR3 loop: CASSPPTAGGTEAFF. The DNA for the CDR3 is TGTGCCAGCTCACCACCTACGGCAGGAGGTACTGAAGCTTTCTTT.

The rearrangement links TRBV3-1 (or the pseudogene TRBV3-2) to TRBJ2-5; 9 bases are a match to TRBD2. The CDR3 sequence is 15 residues long. The V gene end was trimmed by 4 bases and the J gene end by 3 bases; junction bases not matched to a gene: 6. The germline V gene encodes CDR1 LGHDT and CDR2 YNNKEL (reference sequence). The CDR3: CASSRTSGQKETQYF. Here the CDR3 DNA reads TGTGCCAGCAGCCGTACTAGCGGGCAAAAAGAGACCCAGTACTTC.

CDR3 sequence reads: CASSDRCKTSTDTQYF. CDR3 DNA: TGTGCCAGCAGCGACCGTTGCAAAACTAGCACAGATACGCAGTATTTT. This chain joins TRBV7-9 and TRBJ2-3; D gene uncertain. The V end lost 5 bases, the J end lost 0 bases, and 15 bases lay between the germline ends. Per germline, CDR1 SEHNR and CDR2 FQNEAQ (reference sequence). The CDR3 is made up of 16 amino acids.

The chain recombines TRBV24-1 with TRBJ2-5; maybe TRBD1 (6 bases). The CDR3 has 14 residues. Germline-derived CDR1 and CDR2 are KGHDR and SFDVKD. Trimming took off 4 bases at V and 5 bases at J, with 13 bases between the two ends. The CDR3 protein is CATSEAGAEETQYF. In nucleotides, the CDR3 is TGTGCCACCAGTGAGGCAGGGGCCGAGGAGACCCAGTACTTC.

This clone was seen only a few times. The V call is TRBV14, the J call TRBJ2-3; perhaps TRBD1 as D (6 bases). The CDR3 length is 14 residues. Trimming cost V 0 bases and J 10 bases, with 14 bases left between them. Per germline, CDR1 SGHDN and CDR2 FVKESK. DNA of the CDR3: TGTGCCAGCAGCCAAGATCTGTGGGGGCCTTCGCAGTATTTT. Its protein is CASSQDLWGPSQYF.

The V call is TRBV18, the J call TRBJ1-4; possibly TRBD1 for D (6 bases). This CDR3 is built from 16 residues. V lost 2 bases and J lost 4, with 14 bases in between. Germline V gives CDR1 KGHSH, CDR2 LQKENI. The CDR3 sequence is CASSPTIIRGNEKLFF. In nucleotides, the CDR3 is TGTGCCAGCTCACCAACAATAATCAGGGGTAATGAAAAACTGTTTTTT.

V is TRBV5-1 and J is TRBJ1-1; D may be TRBD1 (5 bases). Germline assignment: CDR1 SGHRS and CDR2 YFSETQ. The CDR3 spans 14 residues. Trimming removed 5 bases from V and 1 base from J, with 12 bases in between. Here the CDR3 DNA reads TGCGCCAGCAGTTCCGACAGCCGGAACACTGAAGCTTTCTTT. Translated: CASSSDSRNTEAFF.

Only one count was recorded for this clone. The chain employs TRBV6-6 and TRBJ2-2; weak D call: TRBD1 (5 bases). Germline V gene data show CDR1 as MNHNY and CDR2 as SVGAGI (reference sequence). The CDR3 spans 15 residues. V lost 10 bases and J 4 bases, leaving 19 bases between the germline ends. The chain's CDR3 is CAKSNRTGITGELFF. CDR3 sequence (DNA): TGTGCCAAATCCAACCGTACAGGAATCACCGGGGAGCTGTTTTTT.

V is TRBV6-6 and J is TRBJ2-6, with D hard to call. V lost 8 bases, J lost 3 bases, and 8 bases lay in between. The CDR3 is 13 residues long. CDR1 and CDR2 from the germline V gene are MNHNY and SVGAGI (reference sequence). The CDR3 region is CASESYGANVLTF. The CDR3 nucleotides read TGTGCCAGCGAGTCATATGGGGCCAACGTCCTGACTTTC.

The chain carries TRBV5-1 and TRBJ2-7; the match to TRBD1 covers 7 bases. Looked up from germline, CDR1 is SGHRS and CDR2 is YFSETQ. This CDR3 region has 14 residues. V lost 2 bases, J lost 3 bases, and 5 bases stayed unmatched. CDR3 region: CASSLTTGFYEQYV. The DNA for the CDR3 is TGCGCCAGCAGCTTAACGACAGGGTTCTACGAGCAGTACGTC.

This rearrangement joins TRBV29-1 to TRBJ2-6, with D tentatively TRBD1 or TRBD2 (5 bases each). V was trimmed by 1 base and J by 4 bases, leaving 11 bases between them. The V gene's germline CDR1 is SQVTM and CDR2 ANQGSEA. The CDR3 contains 15 residues. The CDR3 protein is CSVEGDGTGANVLTF. The CDR3 DNA follows: TGCAGCGTTGAAGGAGACGGGACCGGGGCCAACGTCCTGACTTTC.